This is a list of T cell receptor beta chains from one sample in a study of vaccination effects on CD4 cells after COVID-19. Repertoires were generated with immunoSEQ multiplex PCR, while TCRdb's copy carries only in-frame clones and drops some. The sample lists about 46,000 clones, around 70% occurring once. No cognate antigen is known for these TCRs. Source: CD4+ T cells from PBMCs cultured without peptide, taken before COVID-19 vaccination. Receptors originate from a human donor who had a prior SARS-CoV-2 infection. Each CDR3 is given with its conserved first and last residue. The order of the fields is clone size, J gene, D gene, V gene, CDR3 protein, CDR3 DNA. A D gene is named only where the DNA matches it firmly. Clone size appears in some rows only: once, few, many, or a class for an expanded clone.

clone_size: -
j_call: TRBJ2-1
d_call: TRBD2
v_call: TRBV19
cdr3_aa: CASSIEEAGSTNEQFF
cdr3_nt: TGTGCCAGTAGTATAGAGGAAGCGGGAAGTACGAATGAGCAGTTCTTC

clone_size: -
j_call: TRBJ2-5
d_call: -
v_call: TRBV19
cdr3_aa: CASRTRAGVETQYF
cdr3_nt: TGTGCCAGTAGAACGAGGGCAGGGGTGGAGACCCAGTACTTC

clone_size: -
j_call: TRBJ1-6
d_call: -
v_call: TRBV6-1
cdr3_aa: CASSEVPSPLHF
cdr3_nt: TGTGCCAGCAGTGAAGTCCCATCACCCCTCCACTTT

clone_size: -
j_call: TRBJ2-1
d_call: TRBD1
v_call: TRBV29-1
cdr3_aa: CSVLPRAGGWNEQFF
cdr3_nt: TGCAGCGTGCTACCGAGGGCAGGGGGTTGGAATGAGCAGTTCTTC

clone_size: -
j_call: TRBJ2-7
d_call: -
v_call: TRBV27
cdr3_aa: CASSLLSPTGEQYF
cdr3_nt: TGTGCCAGCAGTTTACTAAGTCCCACAGGCGAGCAGTACTTC

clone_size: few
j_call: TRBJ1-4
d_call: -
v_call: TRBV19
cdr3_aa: CASSLRTFRGEKLFF
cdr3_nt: TGTGCCAGTAGTCTTCGGACTTTCCGGGGTGAAAAACTGTTTTTT

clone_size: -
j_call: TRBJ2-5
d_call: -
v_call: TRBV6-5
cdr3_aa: CASSYSGETQYF
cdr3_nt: TGTGCCAGCAGTTACTCCGGGGAGACCCAGTACTTC

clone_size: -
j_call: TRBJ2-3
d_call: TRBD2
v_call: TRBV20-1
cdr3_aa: CSASGGTRLDTQYF
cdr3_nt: TGCAGTGCTAGTGGCGGGACTAGGTTAGATACGCAGTATTTT

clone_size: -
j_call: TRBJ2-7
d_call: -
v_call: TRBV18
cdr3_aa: CASSLDPNYSYEQYF
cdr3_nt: TGTGCCAGCTCACTGGACCCAAATTATTCCTACGAGCAGTACTTC

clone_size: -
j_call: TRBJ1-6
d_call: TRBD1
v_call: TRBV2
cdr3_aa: CASREGYRGSPLHF
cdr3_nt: TGTGCCAGCAGGGAAGGCTACAGGGGATCACCCCTCCACTTT

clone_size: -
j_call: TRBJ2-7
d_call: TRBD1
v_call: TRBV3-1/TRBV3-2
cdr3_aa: CASSATGGLSYEQYF
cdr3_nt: TGTGCCAGCAGCGCCACAGGGGGGCTCTCCTACGAGCAGTACTTC

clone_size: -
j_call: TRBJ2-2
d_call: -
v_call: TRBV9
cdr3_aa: CASSVGANTGELFF
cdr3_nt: TGTGCCAGCAGCGTGGGGGCCAACACCGGGGAGCTGTTTTTT

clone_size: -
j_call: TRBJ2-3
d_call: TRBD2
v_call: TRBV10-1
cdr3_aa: CASCACLAGVDTQYF
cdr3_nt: TGCGCCAGCTGTGCTTGTCTAGCGGGAGTGGATACGCAGTATTTT

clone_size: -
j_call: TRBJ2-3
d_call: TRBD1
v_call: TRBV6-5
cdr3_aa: CASSTDRGDTQYF
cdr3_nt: TGTGCCAGCAGTACAGACAGGGGGGATACGCAGTATTTT

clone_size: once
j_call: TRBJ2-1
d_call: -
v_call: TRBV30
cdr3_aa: CAWAGGNEQFF
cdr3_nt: TGTGCCTGGGCCGGGGGCAATGAGCAGTTCTTC

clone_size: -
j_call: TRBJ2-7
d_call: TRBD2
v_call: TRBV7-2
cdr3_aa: CASSLIYVAGEQYF
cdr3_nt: TGTGCCAGCAGCTTAATTTACGTAGCGGGGGAGCAGTACTTC

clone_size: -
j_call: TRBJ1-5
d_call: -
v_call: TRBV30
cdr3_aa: CAWSVFGASNQPQHF
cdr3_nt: TGTGCCTGGAGTGTATTTGGGGCCTCCAATCAGCCCCAGCATTTT

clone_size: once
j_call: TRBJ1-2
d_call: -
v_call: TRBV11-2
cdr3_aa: CASSWGARSVFGYTF
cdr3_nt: TGTGCCAGCAGCTGGGGGGCCAGGAGCGTATTCGGCTACACCTTC

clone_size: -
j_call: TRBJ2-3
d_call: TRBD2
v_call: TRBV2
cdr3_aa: CASSVLAGFLSTQYF
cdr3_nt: TGTGCCAGCAGTGTATTAGCGGGATTTCTCAGTACGCAGTATTTT

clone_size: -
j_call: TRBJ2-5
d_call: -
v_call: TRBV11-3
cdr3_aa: CASSFGGETQYF
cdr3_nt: TGTGCCAGCAGCTTCGGTGGGGAGACCCAGTACTTC

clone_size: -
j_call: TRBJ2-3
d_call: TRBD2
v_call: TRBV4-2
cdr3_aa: CASSQAVSRLAATDTQYF
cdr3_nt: TGTGCCAGCAGCCAAGCGGTTTCTAGGCTAGCGGCCACAGATACGCAGTATTTT

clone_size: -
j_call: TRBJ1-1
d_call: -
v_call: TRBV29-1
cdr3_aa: CSVEDLPQDEAFF
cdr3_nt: TGCAGCGTTGAAGATCTTCCCCAGGACGAAGCTTTCTTT

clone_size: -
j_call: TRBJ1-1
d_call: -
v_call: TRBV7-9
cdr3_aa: CASSFTGDTEAFF
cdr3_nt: TGTGCCAGCAGCTTTACCGGGGACACTGAAGCTTTCTTT

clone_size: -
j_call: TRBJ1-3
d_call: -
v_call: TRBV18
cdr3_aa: CASSPDLGLRGNTIYF
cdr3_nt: TGTGCCAGCTCACCAGACCTGGGGTTGCGCGGAAACACCATATATTTT

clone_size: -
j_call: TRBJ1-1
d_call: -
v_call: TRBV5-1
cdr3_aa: CASSLALSATGGTEAFF
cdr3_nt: TGCGCCAGCAGCTTGGCCCTGTCAGCGACCGGCGGGACTGAAGCTTTCTTT

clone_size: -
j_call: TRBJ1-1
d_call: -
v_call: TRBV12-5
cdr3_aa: CASGWTPVDAFF
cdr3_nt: TGTGCTAGTGGCTGGACTCCAGTGGACGCTTTCTTT

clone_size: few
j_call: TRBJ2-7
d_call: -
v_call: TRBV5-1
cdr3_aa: CASSFRETSYEQYF
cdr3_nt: TGCGCCAGCAGCTTCCGGGAGACCTCCTACGAGCAGTACTTC

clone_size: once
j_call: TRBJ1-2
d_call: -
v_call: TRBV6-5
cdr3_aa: CASTQVGAGVYGYTF
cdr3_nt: TGTGCCAGCACTCAGGTCGGGGCGGGGGTTTATGGCTACACCTTC

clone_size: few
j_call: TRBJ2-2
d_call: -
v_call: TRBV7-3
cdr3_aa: CASSKRTQNTGELFF
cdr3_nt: TGTGCCAGCAGCAAAAGGACACAGAACACCGGGGAGCTGTTTTTT

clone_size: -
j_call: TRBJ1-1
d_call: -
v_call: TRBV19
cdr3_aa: CASSIITGSDTEAFF
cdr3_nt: TGTGCCAGTAGTATAATTACAGGGTCTGACACTGAAGCTTTCTTT

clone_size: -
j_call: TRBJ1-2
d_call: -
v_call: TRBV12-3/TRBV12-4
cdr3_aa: CASSLQGNYGYTF
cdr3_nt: TGTGCCAGCAGCCTCCAGGGAAATTATGGCTACACCTTC

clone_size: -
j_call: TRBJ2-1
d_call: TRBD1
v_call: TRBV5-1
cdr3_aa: CASSLNPGTAGNEQFF
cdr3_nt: TGCGCCAGCAGCCTCAACCCCGGGACAGCAGGGAATGAGCAGTTCTTC

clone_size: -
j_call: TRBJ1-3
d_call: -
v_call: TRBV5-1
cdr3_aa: CASSLSGGSGNTIYF
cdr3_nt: TGCGCCAGCAGCTTGTCGGGAGGCTCTGGAAACACCATATATTTT

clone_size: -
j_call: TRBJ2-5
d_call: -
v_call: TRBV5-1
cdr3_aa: CASSRDWVQETQYF
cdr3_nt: TGCGCCAGCAGTCGAGACTGGGTCCAAGAGACCCAGTACTTC

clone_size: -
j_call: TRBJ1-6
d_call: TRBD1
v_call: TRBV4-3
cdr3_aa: CASSQVLAGQGGSPLHF
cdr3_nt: TGCGCCAGCAGCCAAGTCCTGGCTGGACAGGGCGGGTCACCCCTCCACTTT

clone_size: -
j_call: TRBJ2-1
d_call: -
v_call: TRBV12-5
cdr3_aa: CASGFRDRWFF
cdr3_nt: TGTGCTAGTGGCTTCCGGGACCGCTGGTTCTTC

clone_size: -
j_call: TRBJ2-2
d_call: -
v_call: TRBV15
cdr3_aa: CATSRDYQGSGELFF
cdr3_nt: TGTGCCACCAGCAGAGATTACCAGGGTTCGGGGGAGCTGTTTTTT

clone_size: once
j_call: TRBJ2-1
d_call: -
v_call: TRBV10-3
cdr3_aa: CAISESRRGSDREQFF
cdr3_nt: TGTGCCATCAGTGAGTCGCGTAGGGGGAGCGATCGTGAGCAGTTCTTC

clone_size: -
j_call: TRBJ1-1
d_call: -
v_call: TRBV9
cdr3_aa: CASSEGWDTEAFF
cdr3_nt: TGTGCCAGCAGCGAGGGTTGGGACACTGAAGCTTTCTTT

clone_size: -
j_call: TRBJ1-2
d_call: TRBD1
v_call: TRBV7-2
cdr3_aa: CASSSGQGAYGYTF
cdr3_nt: TGTGCCAGCAGCTCCGGACAGGGGGCATATGGCTACACCTTC

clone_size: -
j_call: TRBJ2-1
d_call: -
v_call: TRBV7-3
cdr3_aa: CASSPESPYNEQFF
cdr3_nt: TGTGCCAGCAGCCCAGAGTCCCCCTACAATGAGCAGTTCTTC

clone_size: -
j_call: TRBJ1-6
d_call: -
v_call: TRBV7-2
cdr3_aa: CASRFRDGAYNSPLHF
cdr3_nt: TGTGCCAGCAGGTTCCGGGACGGTGCCTATAATTCACCCCTCCACTTT

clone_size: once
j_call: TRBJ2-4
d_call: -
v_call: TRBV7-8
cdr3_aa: CASSLGSLRAPNIQYF
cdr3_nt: TGTGCCAGCAGCTTAGGGAGCTTGAGGGCTCCGAACATTCAGTACTTC

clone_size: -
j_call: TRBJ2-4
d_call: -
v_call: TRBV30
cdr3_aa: CAWTTLAKNIQYF
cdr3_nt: TGTGCCTGGACTACCTTAGCCAAAAACATTCAGTACTTC

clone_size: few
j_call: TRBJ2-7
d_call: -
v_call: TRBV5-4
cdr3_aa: CASSLPGGRYEQYF
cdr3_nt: TGTGCCAGCAGTCTACCCGGGGGCCGCTACGAGCAGTACTTC

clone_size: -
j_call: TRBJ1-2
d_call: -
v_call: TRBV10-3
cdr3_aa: CASRLQANYGYTF
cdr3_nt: TGTGCCAGCCGATTGCAGGCTAACTATGGCTACACCTTC

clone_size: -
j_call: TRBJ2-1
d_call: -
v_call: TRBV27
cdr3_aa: CASRLMDEQFF
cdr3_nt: TGTGCCAGCAGACTTATGGATGAGCAGTTCTTC

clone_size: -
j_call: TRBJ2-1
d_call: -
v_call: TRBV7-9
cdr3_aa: CASSFAQPRLEQFF
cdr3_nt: TGTGCCAGCAGCTTTGCACAGCCCCGACTCGAGCAGTTCTTC

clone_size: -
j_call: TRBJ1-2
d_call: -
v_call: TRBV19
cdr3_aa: CASSNRRGGRSDGYTF
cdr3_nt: TGTGCCAGTAGTAACCGACGCGGAGGCCGATCCGATGGCTACACCTTC